The source of this T cell receptor beta chain is a study of radiation and T cells in renal cell carcinoma. Study information: Nephrectomy followed 15 Gy stereotactic body radiation by 4 weeks.

Broader study findings: Without pretreatment biopsies, baseline tumor clonotype presence was undetermined.

The time point is: blood 2 weeks post-SBRT. Described treatment: 15 Gy SBRT to primary tumor, nephrectomy 4 weeks later. The patient's renal cell carcinoma had clear cell pathology. In this sample, this clone turned up a few times. Its specificity is unknown. Clones were read by immunoSEQ multiplex PCR, and TCRdb kept only the in-frame ones, dropping some. The sample yields 95,000 to 150,000 clones, about four fifths seen once. The CDR3 is 15 residues long. V dropped 5 bases and J dropped 6 bases, with 17 bases sitting between them. The germline gives CDR1 MRHNA, CDR2 SNTAGT. Specimen: blood, collected from a patient whose treatment included radiotherapy and nephrectomy. The gene calls are TRBV6-4 and TRBJ1-5; a weak D match, TRBD1 (6 bases). This clonotype originated in a man aged 45-60 years with renal cell carcinoma. This CDR3 is CASSLSGGGGQPQHF. The CDR3 region has the DNA TGTGCCAGCAGTTTATCCGGGGGCGGCGGTCAGCCCCAGCATTTT.